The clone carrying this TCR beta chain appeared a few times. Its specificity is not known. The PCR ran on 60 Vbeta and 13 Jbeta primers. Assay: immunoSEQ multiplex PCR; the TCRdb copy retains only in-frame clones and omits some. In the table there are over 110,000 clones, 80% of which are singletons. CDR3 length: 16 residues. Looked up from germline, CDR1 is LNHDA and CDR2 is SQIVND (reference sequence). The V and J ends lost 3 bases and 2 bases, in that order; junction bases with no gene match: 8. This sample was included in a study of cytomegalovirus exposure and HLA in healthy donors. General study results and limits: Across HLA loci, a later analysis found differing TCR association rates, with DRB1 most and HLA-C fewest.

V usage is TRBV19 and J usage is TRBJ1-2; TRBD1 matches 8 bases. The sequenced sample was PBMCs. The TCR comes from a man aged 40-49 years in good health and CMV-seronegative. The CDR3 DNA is TGTGCCAGTAGTATCCGAACAGGGGGACTCAACTATGGCTACACCTTC. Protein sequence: CASSIRTGGLNYGYTF.